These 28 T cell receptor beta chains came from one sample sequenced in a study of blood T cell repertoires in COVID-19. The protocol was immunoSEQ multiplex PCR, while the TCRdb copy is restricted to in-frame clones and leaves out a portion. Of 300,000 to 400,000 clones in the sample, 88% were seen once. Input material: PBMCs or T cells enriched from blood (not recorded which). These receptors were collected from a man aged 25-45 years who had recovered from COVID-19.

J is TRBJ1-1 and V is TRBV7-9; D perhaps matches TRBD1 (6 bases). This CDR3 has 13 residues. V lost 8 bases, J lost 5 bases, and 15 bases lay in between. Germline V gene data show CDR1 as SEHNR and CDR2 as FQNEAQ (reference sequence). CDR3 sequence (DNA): TGTGCCAGCGCAGCTCAGGGGAGAACTGAAGCTTTCTTT. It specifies CASAAQGRTEAFF.

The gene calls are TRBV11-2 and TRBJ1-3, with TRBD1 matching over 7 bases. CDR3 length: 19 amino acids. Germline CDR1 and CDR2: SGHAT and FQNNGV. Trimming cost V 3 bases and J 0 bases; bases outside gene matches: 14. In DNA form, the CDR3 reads TGTGCCAGCAGCTTTAGGACAGGCCCAGAATTCGTCTCTGGAAACACCATATATTTT. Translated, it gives CASSFRTGPEFVSGNTIYF. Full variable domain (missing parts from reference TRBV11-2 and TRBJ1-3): EAGVAQSPRYKIIEKRQSVAFWCNPISGHATLYWYQQILGQGPKLLIQFQNNGVVDDSQLPKDRFSAERLKGVDSTLKIQPAKLEDSAVYLCASSFRTGPEFVSGNTIYFGEGSWLTVV.

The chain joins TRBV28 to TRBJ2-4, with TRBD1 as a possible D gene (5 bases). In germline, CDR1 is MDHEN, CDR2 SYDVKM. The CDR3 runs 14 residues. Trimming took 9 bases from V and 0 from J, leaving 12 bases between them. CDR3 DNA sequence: TGTGCCAGTATAGACAGCCTAGCCAAAAACATTCAGTACTTC. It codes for CASIDSLAKNIQYF.

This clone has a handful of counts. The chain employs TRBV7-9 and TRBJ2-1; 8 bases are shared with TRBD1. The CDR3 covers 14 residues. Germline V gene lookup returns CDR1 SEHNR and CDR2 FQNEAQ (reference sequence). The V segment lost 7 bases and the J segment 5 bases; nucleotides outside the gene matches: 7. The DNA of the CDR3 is TGTGCCAGCACCAGACAGGGGTCCCACAATGAGCAGTTCTTC. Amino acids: CASTRQGSHNEQFF.

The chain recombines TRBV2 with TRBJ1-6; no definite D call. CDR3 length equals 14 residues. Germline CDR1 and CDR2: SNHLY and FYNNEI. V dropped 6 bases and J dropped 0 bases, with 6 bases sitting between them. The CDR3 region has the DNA TGTGCCAGCAGGGTGAGCTCCTATAATTCACCCCTCCACTTT. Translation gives CASRVSSYNSPLHF.

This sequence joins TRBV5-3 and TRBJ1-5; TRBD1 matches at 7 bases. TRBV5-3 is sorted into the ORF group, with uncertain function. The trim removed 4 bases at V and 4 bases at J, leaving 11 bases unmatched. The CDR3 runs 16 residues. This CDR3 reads CARSAHSGQLNQPQHF. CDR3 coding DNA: TGTGCCAGAAGCGCCCATTCGGGACAGTTAAATCAGCCCCAGCATTTT.

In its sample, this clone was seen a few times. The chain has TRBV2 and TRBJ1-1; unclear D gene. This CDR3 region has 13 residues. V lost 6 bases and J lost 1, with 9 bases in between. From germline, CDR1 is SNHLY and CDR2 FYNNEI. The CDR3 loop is CASRPDTNTEAFF. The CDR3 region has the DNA TGTGCCAGCAGACCCGACACGAACACTGAAGCTTTCTTT.

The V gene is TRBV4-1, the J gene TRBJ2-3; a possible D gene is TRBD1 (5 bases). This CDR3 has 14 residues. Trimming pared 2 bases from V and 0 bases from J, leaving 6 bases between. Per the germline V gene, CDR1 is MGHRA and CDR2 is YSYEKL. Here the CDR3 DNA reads TGCGCCAGCAGCCAAAAGGGGAGCACAGATACGCAGTATTTT. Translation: CASSQKGSTDTQYF.

The CDR3 DNA sequence: TGTGCCAGCAGTGAATATGTTGGGAGCTTGGATGGCTACACCTTC. It specifies CASSEYVGSLDGYTF. This chain connects TRBV2 to TRBJ1-2; no definite D call. In germline, CDR1 is SNHLY, CDR2 FYNNEI. The CDR3 is made up of 15 amino acids. V lost 2 bases to trimming and J lost 6 bases, with 16 bases between them.

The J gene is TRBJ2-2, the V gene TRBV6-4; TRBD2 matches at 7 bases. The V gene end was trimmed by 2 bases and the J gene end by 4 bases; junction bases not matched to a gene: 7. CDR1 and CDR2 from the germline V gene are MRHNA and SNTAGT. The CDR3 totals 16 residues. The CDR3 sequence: CASSDRGGAATGELFF. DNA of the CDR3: TGTGCCAGCAGTGACAGGGGAGGGGCGGCCACCGGGGAGCTGTTTTTT.

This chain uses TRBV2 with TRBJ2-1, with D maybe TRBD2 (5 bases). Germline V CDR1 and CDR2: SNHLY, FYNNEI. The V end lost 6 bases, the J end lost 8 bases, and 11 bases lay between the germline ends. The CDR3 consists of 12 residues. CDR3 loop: CASSPVGDEQFF. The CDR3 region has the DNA TGTGCCAGCAGCCCCGTCGGGGATGAGCAGTTCTTC.

CDR3 in DNA: TGCAGTGCTAGTGGAGCGGAGTACCAAGAGACCCAGTACTTC. Encoded protein: CSASGAEYQETQYF. The rearrangement joins TRBV20-1 to TRBJ2-5, with a weak D call TRBD2 (5 bases). Germline V gene data show CDR1 as DFQATT and CDR2 as SNEGSKA (reference sequence). V dropped 3 bases and J dropped 0 bases, with 11 bases sitting between them. The CDR3 spans 14 residues.

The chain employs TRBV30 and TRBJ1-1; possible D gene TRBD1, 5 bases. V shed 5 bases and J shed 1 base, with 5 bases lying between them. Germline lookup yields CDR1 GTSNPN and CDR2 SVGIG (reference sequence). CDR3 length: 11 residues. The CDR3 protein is CAWDRNTEAFF. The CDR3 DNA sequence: TGTGCCTGGGACAGGAACACTGAAGCTTTCTTT.

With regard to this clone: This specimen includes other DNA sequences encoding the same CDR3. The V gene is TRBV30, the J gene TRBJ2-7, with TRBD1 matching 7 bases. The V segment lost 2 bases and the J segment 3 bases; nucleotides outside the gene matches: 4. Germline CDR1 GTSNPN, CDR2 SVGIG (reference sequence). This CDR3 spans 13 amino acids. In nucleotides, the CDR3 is TGTGCCTGGAGTCGCACAGGGGTCTACGAGCAGTACTTC. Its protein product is CAWSRTGVYEQYF.

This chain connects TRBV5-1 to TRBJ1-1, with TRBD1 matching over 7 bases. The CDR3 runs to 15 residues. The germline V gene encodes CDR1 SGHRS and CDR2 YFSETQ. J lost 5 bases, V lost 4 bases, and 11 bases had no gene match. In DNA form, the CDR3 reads TGCGCCAGCAGCCCGGGGTTTGCAGGGGGGACTGAAGCTTTCTTT. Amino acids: CASSPGFAGGTEAFF.

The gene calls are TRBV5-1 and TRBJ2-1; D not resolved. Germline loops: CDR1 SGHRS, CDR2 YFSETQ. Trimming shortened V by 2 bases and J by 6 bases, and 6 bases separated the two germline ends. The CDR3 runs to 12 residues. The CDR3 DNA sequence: TGCGCCAGCAGCTTTGACTTCAATGAGCAGTTCTTC. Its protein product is CASSFDFNEQFF.

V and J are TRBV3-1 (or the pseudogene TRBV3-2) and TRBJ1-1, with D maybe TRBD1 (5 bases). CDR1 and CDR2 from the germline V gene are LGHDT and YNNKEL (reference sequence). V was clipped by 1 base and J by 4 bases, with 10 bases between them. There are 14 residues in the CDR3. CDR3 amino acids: CASSQVTGGTEAFF. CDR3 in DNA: TGTGCCAGCAGCCAAGTAACCGGGGGCACTGAAGCTTTCTTT.

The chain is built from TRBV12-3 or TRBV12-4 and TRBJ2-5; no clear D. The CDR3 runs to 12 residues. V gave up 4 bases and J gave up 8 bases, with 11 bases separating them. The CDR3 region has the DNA TGTGCCAGCAGTTCCTCCCGAACTACCCAGTACTTC. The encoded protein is CASSSSRTTQYF.

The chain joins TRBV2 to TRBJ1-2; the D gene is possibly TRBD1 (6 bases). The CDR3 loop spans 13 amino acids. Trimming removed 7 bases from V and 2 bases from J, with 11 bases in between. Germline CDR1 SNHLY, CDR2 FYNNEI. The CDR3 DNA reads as TGTGCCAGCACCGGAACAGGGAACTATGGCTACACCTTC. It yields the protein CASTGTGNYGYTF.

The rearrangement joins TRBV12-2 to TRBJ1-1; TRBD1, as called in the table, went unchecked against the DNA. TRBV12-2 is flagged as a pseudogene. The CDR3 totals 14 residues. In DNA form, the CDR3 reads TGTGCAAGTCGCTTCCAGGGCTCGAACACTGAAGCTTTCTTT. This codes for CASRFQGSNTEAFF.

CDR3 sequence reads: CASSPYRGSNTEAFF. The CDR3 DNA sequence: TGTGCCAGCAGTCCCTACAGGGGGTCGAACACTGAAGCTTTCTTT. The chain carries TRBV5-4 and TRBJ1-1; 8 bases are shared with TRBD1. Germline lookup yields CDR1 SGHNT and CDR2 YYREEE (reference sequence). The CDR3 contains 15 residues. J lost 1 base, V lost 5 bases, and 7 bases had no gene match.

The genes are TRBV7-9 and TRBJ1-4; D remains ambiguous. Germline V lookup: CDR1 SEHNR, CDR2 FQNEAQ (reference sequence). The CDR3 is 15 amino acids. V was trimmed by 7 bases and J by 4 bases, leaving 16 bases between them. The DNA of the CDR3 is TGTGCCAGCAACCCCGGGGATATGGGTAATGAAAAACTGTTTTTT. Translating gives CASNPGDMGNEKLFF.

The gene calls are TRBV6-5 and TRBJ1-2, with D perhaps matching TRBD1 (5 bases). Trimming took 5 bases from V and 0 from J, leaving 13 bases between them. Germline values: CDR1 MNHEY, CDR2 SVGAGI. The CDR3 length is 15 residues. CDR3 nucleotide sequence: TGTGCCAGCAGTACCACACGGGGGGCTAACTATGGCTACACCTTC. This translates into CASSTTRGANYGYTF.

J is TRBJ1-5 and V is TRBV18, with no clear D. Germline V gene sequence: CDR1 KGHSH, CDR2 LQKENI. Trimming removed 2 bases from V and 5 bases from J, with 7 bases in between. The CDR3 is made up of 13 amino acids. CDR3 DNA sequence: TGTGCCAGCTCACCAGGCAGATATCAGCCCCAGCATTTT. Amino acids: CASSPGRYQPQHF.

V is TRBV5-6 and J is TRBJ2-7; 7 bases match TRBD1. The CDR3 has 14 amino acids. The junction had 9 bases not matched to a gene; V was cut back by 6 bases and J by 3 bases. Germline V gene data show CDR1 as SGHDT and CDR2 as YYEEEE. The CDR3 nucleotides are TGTGCCAGCACCCGACAGGGCTATAGCTACGAGCAGTACTTC. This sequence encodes CASTRQGYSYEQYF.

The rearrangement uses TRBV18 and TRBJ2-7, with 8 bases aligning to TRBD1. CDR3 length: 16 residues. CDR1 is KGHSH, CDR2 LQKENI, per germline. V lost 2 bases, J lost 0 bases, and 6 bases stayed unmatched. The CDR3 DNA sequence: TGTGCCAGCTCACCAGGGGGACAGGCCAGCTCCTACGAGCAGTACTTC. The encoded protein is CASSPGGQASSYEQYF.

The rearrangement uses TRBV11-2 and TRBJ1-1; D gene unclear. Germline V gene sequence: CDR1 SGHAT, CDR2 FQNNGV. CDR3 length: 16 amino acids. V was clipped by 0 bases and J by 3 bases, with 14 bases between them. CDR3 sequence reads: CASSLEWRPGDTEAFF. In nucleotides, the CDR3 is TGTGCCAGCAGCTTAGAGTGGAGGCCCGGGGACACTGAAGCTTTCTTT.

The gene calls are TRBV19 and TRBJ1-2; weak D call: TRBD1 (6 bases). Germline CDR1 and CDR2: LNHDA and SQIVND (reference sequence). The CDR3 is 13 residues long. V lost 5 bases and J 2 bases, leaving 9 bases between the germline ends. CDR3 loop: CASSVQGNYGYTF. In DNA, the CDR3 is TGTGCCAGTAGTGTACAGGGAAACTATGGCTACACCTTC.